Below, one T cell receptor beta chain is given with its context. Its antigen remains unidentified. Germline trimming cut 5 bases from V and 7 bases from J; bases unmatched to any gene: 18. This CDR3 comprises 17 residues. CDR1 DFQATT and CDR2 SNEGSKA come from the germline V gene (reference sequence). The sample originates from a study of T-cell reconstitution after alpha-beta-depleted transplantation in children. Study findings and constraints: Approximately two months post-transplant, alpha-beta T cells reportedly originated from several hundred expanded graft clones. Hyperexpanded clones declined; after one year, newly produced T cells mostly supplied diversity. Surviving recipient cells, namely T cells and thymic progenitors, were the source of high day-60 TCRbeta diversity in some patients.

Researchers prepared the TCRbeta library using unique molecular identifiers, the study reports. TCRdb used MiXCR to reprocess the PCR reads, holding one entry per CDR3 protein. The sample has 530,000 or so distinct CDR3 sequences, 25% to 30% seen once; the top ten hold approximately 39%. The rearrangement joins TRBV20-1 to TRBJ2-2, with 8 nucleotides matching TRBD2. The sequenced sample was PBMCs, obtained before TCRalphabeta/CD19-depleted stem cell transplant. This TCR was sampled from a boy less than two years old with Wiskott-Aldrich syndrome, due to receive a stem cell transplant. In DNA form, the CDR3 reads TGCAGTGCTGGAACACTAGCGGCGCTCATTGGGGGCGGGGAGCTGTTTTTT. Its translation is CSAGTLAALIGGGELFF.